The TCR beta chain described here comes from a study of beta chain features in type 1 diabetes. Study at large: The patients were much like the healthy donors in age, gender and cell yields.

Isolation of CD4+ naive, central memory, regulatory and stem cell-like memory cells was achieved by sorting via CD45RO/CCR7/CD25/CD127/CD95/CD27. The whole isolated RNA underwent reverse transcription, so sequencing captured expressed TCRB transcripts. Assay: immunoSEQ multiplex PCR; the TCRdb copy retains only in-frame clones and omits some. The table lists around 400,000 clones, over 9.5% of them singletons. The CDR3 runs to 14 residues. The V gene's germline CDR1 is GTSNPN and CDR2 SVGIG (reference sequence). V shed 3 bases and J shed 0 bases, with 9 bases lying between them. This clone was picked up a small number of times.

This chain links TRBV30 with TRBJ2-1, with D possibly matching TRBD1 (6 bases). Sequenced sample: naive CD4+ T cells from blood. The sequence was collected from a man between 18 and 35 years old in good health. CDR3 nucleotide sequence: TGTGCCTGGAGAGGGGGTGGCTCCTACAATGAGCAGTTCTTC. Encoded protein: CAWRGGGSYNEQFF. The full variable domain, with the rest looked up from reference TRBV30 and TRBJ2-1, is SQTIHQWPATLVQPVGSPLSLECTVEGTSNPNLYWYRQAAGRGLQLLFYSVGIGQISSEVPQNLSASRPQDRQFILSSKKLLLSDSGFYLCAWRGGGSYNEQFFGPGTRLTVL.